These 2 T cell receptor beta chains were all obtained from the same sample, sequenced in a study of T cells after yellow fever vaccination. Using its own MiXCR run on the 5' RACE reads, TCRdb lists one record per CDR3 protein. The table has 500,000 to 700,000 distinct CDR3 sequences, 15% to 20% seen once. The sequencing used PBMCs, collected 15 days after the yellow fever booster vaccination. The receptors were sampled from a man aged 25-40 years who received the YFV17D yellow fever vaccine.

The chain combines TRBV7-9 with TRBJ2-3; D gene uncertain. The germline V gene has CDR1 SEHNR and CDR2 FQNEAQ (reference sequence). There are 15 residues in the CDR3. V was cut by 5 bases and J by 1 base, with 13 bases left in between. The CDR3, as DNA: TGTGCCAGCAGCCCCCCCGAGAGTGGCACAGATACGCAGTATTTT. Protein: CASSPPESGTDTQYF.

The sample holds a few counts of this clonotype. The chain employs TRBV12-3 or TRBV12-4 and TRBJ1-2; 9 bases align to TRBD1. The CDR3 runs to 12 residues. Germline trimming cut 7 bases from V and 8 bases from J; bases unmatched to any gene: 5. CDR3 coding DNA: TGTGCCAGCACTACAGGGGGCTTGGGCTACACCTTC. It translates to CASTTGGLGYTF.